The 16 T cell receptor beta chains given below trace back to one sample, sequenced in a study of radiotherapy plus CTLA-4 blockade in lung cancer. Some clones are missing from TCRdb's copy, which holds only in-frame ones; the method was immunoSEQ multiplex PCR. In the table there are 80,000 or so clones, under 80% of which are singletons. This sample comprised peripheral blood, obtained from a patient treated with radiotherapy plus ipilimumab. These receptors were taken from a human donor with non-small cell lung cancer who had a partial response to radiotherapy plus ipilimumab. Some clones in this sample may be carry-over from other donors' samples.

The CDR3 sequence is CASSTGTGTEQYF. The CDR3 DNA reads as TGTGCCAGTAGTACCGGGACAGGGACCGAGCAGTACTTC. The chain is built from TRBV19 and TRBJ2-7, with 9 bases aligning to TRBD1. The CDR3 runs 13 residues. Unmatched junction bases numbered 4, after V lost 4 bases and J lost 6 bases. Germline CDR1 LNHDA, CDR2 SQIVND (reference sequence).

The chain is built from TRBV28 and TRBJ2-5; perhaps TRBD2 as D (5 bases). Trimming stripped 6 bases from V and 11 bases from J, with 16 bases between. The germline gives CDR1 MDHEN, CDR2 SYDVKM. The length of the CDR3 is 12 residues. The CDR3 coding sequence is TGTGCCAGCAGCACGAGCGGCCTTCCTCAGTACTTC. Its translation: CASSTSGLPQYF.

The chain links TRBV6-5 to TRBJ1-2, with D possibly matching TRBD1 (5 bases). CDR3 length: 12 amino acids. Trimming took 11 bases from V and 7 from J, leaving 17 bases between them. Looked up from germline, CDR1 is MNHEY and CDR2 is SVGAGI. The CDR3 DNA reads as TGTGCCGCCTACCCAGGGATAGGTGGCTACACCTTC. It encodes CAAYPGIGGYTF.

This chain's CDR3 is CASSLGPAGVASYEQYF. The CDR3 nucleotides read TGTGCCAGCAGCTTGGGCCCAGCGGGAGTAGCCTCCTACGAGCAGTACTTC. J is TRBJ2-7 and V is TRBV5-4; the match to TRBD2 covers 8 bases. Germline CDR1 is SGHNT and CDR2 is YYREEE (reference sequence). V dropped 0 bases and J dropped 0; count of bases not matched to a gene: 8. The CDR3 runs 17 residues.

This chain links TRBV5-1 with TRBJ2-1; TRBD1 matches at 7 bases. This CDR3 region has 15 residues. Losses at the gene ends were 4 bases for V and 7 bases for J; bases not matched to a gene: 11. Germline CDR1 and CDR2: SGHRS and YFSETQ. The CDR3 DNA sequence: TGCGCCAGCAGCCCCACGGGACAGTCCTTTAATGAGCAGTTCTTC. It encodes CASSPTGQSFNEQFF. Drawing the rest from reference TRBV5-1 and TRBJ2-1, the complete variable domain is KAGVTQTPRYLIKTRGQQVTLSCSPISGHRSVSWYQQTPGQGLQFLFEYFSETQRNKGNFPGRFSGRQFSNSRSEMNVSTLELGDSALYLCASSPTGQSFNEQFFGPGTRLTVL.

The gene calls are TRBV7-8 and TRBJ1-2; 8 positions agree with TRBD1. Germline V lookup: CDR1 SGHVS, CDR2 FQNEAQ. The CDR3 contains 15 residues. V shed 4 bases, J shed 4 bases, and the junction held 8 bases outside the gene matches. CDR3 protein: CASSSEDRAAYGYTF. The CDR3 bases are TGTGCCAGCAGCTCGGAGGACAGGGCAGCCTATGGCTACACCTTC.

The rearrangement joins TRBV13 to TRBJ2-7, with 11 bases matching TRBD2. J lost 2 bases, V lost 6 bases, and 6 bases had no gene match. The CDR3 contains 15 residues. CDR1 is PRHDT and CDR2 is FYEKMQ in the germline V gene (reference sequence). The CDR3 protein is CASSPTSGGTYEQYF. CDR3 in DNA: TGTGCCAGCAGTCCCACTAGCGGGGGTACCTACGAGCAGTACTTC. Using reference TRBV13 and TRBJ2-7 for the parts outside the CDR3, the full variable domain is AAGVIQSPRHLIKEKRETATLKCYPIPRHDTVYWYQQGPGQDPQFLISFYEKMQSDKGSIPDRFSAQQFSDYHSELNMSSLELGDSALYFCASSPTSGGTYEQYFGPGTRLTVT.

The genes are TRBV5-1 and TRBJ2-2; maybe TRBD1 (6 bases). Germline-derived CDR1 and CDR2 are SGHRS and YFSETQ. This CDR3 spans 14 amino acids. The V end was cut by 3 bases, the J end by 1 base, with 7 bases between. CDR3: CASSWDKNTGELFF. For the CDR3, the DNA is TGCGCCAGCAGCTGGGACAAGAACACCGGGGAGCTGTTTTTT.

This chain uses TRBV7-2 with TRBJ2-3; tentative D call: TRBD2 (6 bases). V lost 8 bases, J lost 1 base, and 16 bases lay in between. The germline gives CDR1 SGHTA, CDR2 FQGNSA. This CDR3 comprises 15 residues. This CDR3 is CASARGLIGTDTQYF. The CDR3 nucleotides read TGTGCCAGCGCCCGTGGACTAATTGGCACAGATACGCAGTATTTT.

The rearrangement uses TRBV28 and TRBJ1-4; D is perhaps TRBD1 (6 bases). V was cut by 5 bases and J by 3 bases, with 13 bases left in between. Germline V gene data show CDR1 as MDHEN and CDR2 as SYDVKM. The CDR3 runs to 15 residues. DNA for the CDR3: TGTGCCAGCAGTGCAACGGGACAACCTAATGAAAAACTGTTTTTT. Its protein is CASSATGQPNEKLFF.

The CDR3 nucleotides read TGTGCCAGCTCACCGACCCTACAGGGGGCGCGTAACGAGCAGTACTTC. It encodes CASSPTLQGARNEQYF. The chain is built from TRBV18 and TRBJ2-7; 9 positions agree with TRBD1. V lost 3 bases to trimming and J lost 5 bases; unmatched junction nucleotides: 11. The CDR3 totals 16 residues. Per germline, CDR1 KGHSH and CDR2 LQKENI. The full variable domain, rest sourced from reference TRBV18 and TRBJ2-7, is NAGVMQNPRHLVRRRGQEARLRCSPMKGHSHVYWYRQLPEEGLKFMVYLQKENIIDESGMPKERFSAEFPKEGPSILRIQQVVRGDSAAYFCASSPTLQGARNEQYFGPGTRLTVT.

The chain has TRBV27 and TRBJ1-5, with 7 bases matching TRBD1. The CDR3 contains 19 residues. V was clipped by 6 bases and J by 6 bases; unmatched bases: 23. Looked up from germline, CDR1 is MNHEY and CDR2 is SMNVEV (reference sequence). As DNA, the CDR3 is TGTGCCAGCAGCCCCCACGGGAGGGGGCGCGGGTGGGAAGGTCAGCCCCAGCATTTT. It translates to CASSPHGRGRGWEGQPQHF.

The J gene is TRBJ2-1, the V gene TRBV18; D is possibly TRBD2 (5 bases). Per germline, CDR1 KGHSH and CDR2 LQKENI. Trimming took off 6 bases at V and 9 bases at J, with 9 bases between the two ends. The CDR3 totals 11 residues. The CDR3 here is CASSRRGEQFF. CDR3 in DNA: TGTGCCAGCTCCCGACGGGGTGAGCAGTTCTTC.

V gene TRBV11-2 combines with J gene TRBJ2-5; TRBD1 matches at 11 bases. Germline CDR1 is SGHAT and CDR2 is FQNNGV. This CDR3 comprises 16 residues. V shed 5 bases and J 6 bases; nucleotides not matched to a gene: 11. The CDR3 loop is CASSRVRTGGGKTQYF. CDR3 sequence (DNA): TGTGCCAGCAGCCGAGTCAGGACAGGGGGCGGAAAGACCCAGTACTTC.

The chain recombines TRBV6-6 with TRBJ1-1, with TRBD1 matching 8 bases. This CDR3 has 15 amino acids. The V gene end was trimmed by 3 bases and the J gene end by 2 bases; junction bases not matched to a gene: 5. CDR1 MNHNY and CDR2 SVGAGI come from the germline V gene (reference sequence). The CDR3 spells CASSYGQGANTEAFF. CDR3 in DNA: TGTGCCAGCAGTTATGGGCAGGGGGCCAACACTGAAGCTTTCTTT.

With regard to this clone: Other nucleotide sequences from this sample produce the same CDR3. The rearrangement links TRBV10-1 to TRBJ2-7; tentative D call: TRBD2 (6 bases). Deletions cut 10 bases from V and 1 base from J, with 17 bases between. Germline V gives CDR1 WNHNN, CDR2 SYGVQD (reference sequence). The CDR3 consists of 14 residues. CDR3 loop: CATRREIGSYEQYF. The DNA of the CDR3 is TGCGCCACTCGGAGGGAGATTGGTTCCTACGAGCAGTACTTC.